The present T cell receptor beta chain was sequenced within a study of T cell repertoires in cytomegalovirus infection. Study context: Researchers turned to recently identified HLA-C-restricted CMV epitopes as well as well-studied HLA-B-restricted ones. Study-wide results and caveats: In two of eight donors, the top clonotype was HLA-C-restricted CMV-specific.

TCRdb reprocessed the reads via MiXCR and lists one record per CDR3 protein. The sample carries roughly 860,000 distinct CDR3 sequences, around a third recorded once. This clonotype has ten or more counts. Antigen unknown. The sample consisted of cultured CD8+ T cells from PBMCs, taken from culture after CMV antigen stimulation. The sequence was obtained from a human donor in good health (CMV status not recorded). Some clones in this sample may be carry-over from other donors' samples.

The CDR3 region is CASSSDAPGGYTF. The DNA of the CDR3 is TGTGCCAGCAGTTCCGACGCGCCCGGAGGCTACACCTTC. The chain recombines TRBV6-1 with TRBJ1-2; unclear D gene. Germline-derived CDR1 and CDR2 are MNHNS and SASEGT. V was trimmed by 5 bases and J by 8 bases, leaving 15 bases between them. This CDR3 has 13 residues.